The 10 T cell receptor beta chains given below trace back to one sample, sequenced in a study of blood T cell repertoires in COVID-19 (dated by TCRdb to the early 2020s). Preparation of the library involved the immunoSEQ multiplex PCR assay. The clones in this table, taken by TCRdb from immuneACCESS, are in-frame only. Not every clone is retained; where verified, under half of the shortfall comes from an unresolved V gene, and the cause of the rest is unknown. The sample contains about 130,000 clones, roughly three quarters of them found a single time. The ten largest clonotypes hold over 1.5% of the sample. Sequencing was carried out using peripheral blood. Every receptor here comes from a woman in her 70s with acute or convalescent COVID-19.

The gene calls are TRBV10-3 and TRBJ2-7; the D is unclear. This CDR3 is 12 amino acids long. The germline CDR1 and CDR2 sequences are ENHRY and SYGVKD. Trimming removed 0 bases from V and 3 bases from J, with 3 bases in between. CDR3 DNA: TGTGCCATCAGTGAGTCCTTCTACGAGCAGTACTTC. Translating gives CAISESFYEQYF.

V gene TRBV12-5 combines with J gene TRBJ2-6; D not resolved. CDR1 and CDR2 (germline): LGHNT, FRNRAP. The CDR3 has 17 amino acids. V was shortened by 1 base and J by 1 base, with 11 bases between the two germline ends. The CDR3: CASGLDPRVSGANVLTF. In DNA form, the CDR3 reads TGTGCTAGTGGTTTGGACCCCCGCGTATCTGGGGCCAACGTCCTGACTTTC.

The gene calls are TRBV19 and TRBJ2-1, with 8 bases lining up with TRBD1. V shed 0 bases and J 2 bases; nucleotides not matched to a gene: 9. The CDR3 length is 18 residues. Germline values: CDR1 LNHDA, CDR2 SQIVND (reference sequence). The CDR3 DNA reads as TGTGCCAGTAGTATAGATCGGTGGGACAGGTTAGCCTACAATGAGCAGTTCTTC. This sequence encodes CASSIDRWDRLAYNEQFF. The full variable domain, with the rest looked up from reference TRBV19 and TRBJ2-1, is DGGITQSPKYLFRKEGQNVTLSCEQNLNHDAMYWYRQDPGQGLRLIYYSQIVNDFQKGDIAEGYSVSREKKESFPLTVTSAQKNPTAFYLCASSIDRWDRLAYNEQFFGPGTRLTVL.

The chain joins TRBV7-8 to TRBJ2-7, with TRBD2 matching 7 bases. CDR3 length: 12 amino acids. Germline CDR1 reads SGHVS; CDR2 reads FQNEAQ. V shed 8 bases and J 3 bases; nucleotides not matched to a gene: 4. The DNA of the CDR3 is TGTGCCAGCGCGGGCGGGGGCTACGAGCAGTACTTC. Translated: CASAGGGYEQYF. The entire variable domain, with the rest obtained from reference TRBV7-8 and TRBJ2-7, is as follows: GAGVSQSPRYKVAKRGQDVALRCDPISGHVSLFWYQQALGQGPEFLTYFQNEAQLDKSGLPSDRFFAERPEGSVSTLKIQRTQQEDSAVYLCASAGGGYEQYFGPGTRLTVT.

In its sample, this clone was seen once. This chain uses TRBV28 with TRBJ1-2, with D possibly TRBD1 on 6 matching bases. With 10 bases removed from V and 4 bases from J, the gap between germline ends came to 10 bases. This CDR3 spans 11 amino acids. Germline V lookup: CDR1 MDHEN, CDR2 SYDVKM. This chain's CDR3 is CATTGTYGYTF. The CDR3 nucleotides read TGTGCCACGACAGGAACCTATGGCTACACCTTC.

The chain links TRBV14 to TRBJ2-3, with D unclear. The CDR3 runs 12 residues. The germline V and J ends were trimmed by 4 bases and 4 bases, with 6 bases remaining between them. Germline CDR1 and CDR2: SGHDN and FVKESK. The CDR3 sequence: CASSLVPDTQYF. Written as DNA, the CDR3 is TGTGCCAGCAGCCTCGTCCCAGATACGCAGTATTTT.

CDR3 in amino acids: CASSLILGGEKLFF. The CDR3 DNA is TGCGCCAGCAGCTTGATTCTGGGAGGGGAAAAACTGTTTTTT. This chain connects TRBV5-1 to TRBJ1-4; D is unclear. The CDR3 totals 14 residues. V lost 1 base and J lost 8, with 12 bases in between. Germline CDR1 reads SGHRS; CDR2 reads YFSETQ. The complete variable domain, with remaining parts taken from reference TRBV5-1 and TRBJ1-4, reads KAGVTQTPRYLIKTRGQQVTLSCSPISGHRSVSWYQQTPGQGLQFLFEYFSETQRNKGNFPGRFSGRQFSNSRSEMNVSTLELGDSALYLCASSLILGGEKLFFGSGTQLSVL.

This chain connects TRBV13 to TRBJ2-7; a weak D match, TRBD1 (5 bases). CDR3 size: 15 residues. Germline V gives CDR1 PRHDT, CDR2 FYEKMQ (reference sequence). With 0 bases removed from V and 2 bases from J, the gap between germline ends came to 11 bases. DNA for the CDR3: TGTGCCAGCAGCTTAGGCCTCCCCAGGGCCTACGAGCAGTACTTC. It is translated as CASSLGLPRAYEQYF.

This clone showed up just once. The CDR3 nucleotides read TGTGCCAGCAGCAGGACAGGGAGAAACACCATATATTTT. Protein: CASSRTGRNTIYF. The chain is built from TRBV2 and TRBJ1-3; 8 nucleotides line up with TRBD1. This CDR3 is built from 13 residues. The V segment lost 6 bases and the J segment 5 bases; nucleotides outside the gene matches: 3. Per germline, CDR1 SNHLY and CDR2 FYNNEI.

The gene calls are TRBV9 and TRBJ2-2; 11 bases agree with TRBD2. With 4 bases clipped from V and 0 bases from J, the junction kept 5 bases outside the gene matches. The germline V gene has CDR1 SGDLS and CDR2 YYNGEE. The CDR3 covers 17 residues. CDR3 sequence reads: CASSTLAGGPNTGELFF. DNA for the CDR3: TGTGCCAGCAGCACCCTAGCGGGGGGCCCGAACACCGGGGAGCTGTTTTTT. Together with reference TRBV9 and TRBJ2-2, the CDR3 gives the full variable domain: DSGVTQTPKHLITATGQRVTLRCSPRSGDLSVYWYQQSLDQGLQFLIQYYNGEERAKGNILERFSAQQFPDLHSELNLSSLELGDSALYFCASSTLAGGPNTGELFFGEGSRLTVL.